The rows below give T cell receptor beta chains drawn from one sample of a study of T cells in tuberculosis. Sequenced by immunoSEQ multiplex PCR; TCRdb stores in-frame clones only, minus some. The data show more than 70,000 clones, roughly 90% seen once. The sample consisted of CD1b-GMM tetramer-negative cells sorted from PBMCs. The source is an adult woman with latent tuberculosis. Each CDR3 is given with its conserved first and last residue. Fields, in order: CDR3 length, D gene, J gene, clone size, V gene, CDR3 DNA, CDR3 protein. The D gene is left open where the match is weak. The size of a clone is reported for some rows only, either as once, few or many, or as a class for expanded clones.

cdr3_length: 15; d_call: NA; j_call: TRBJ1-1; clone_size: NA; v_call: TRBV15; cdr3_nt: TGTGCCACCAGCACTCCCAGGGCGGGGGGTATAAGGGCTTTCTTT; cdr3_aa: CATSTPRAGGIRAFF
cdr3_length: 15; d_call: NA; j_call: TRBJ1-5; clone_size: NA; v_call: TRBV19; cdr3_nt: TGTGCCAGTAGAACCCCAGGGGTGAGGAATCAGCCCCAGCATTTT; cdr3_aa: CASRTPGVRNQPQHF
cdr3_length: 14; d_call: NA; j_call: TRBJ2-2; clone_size: once; v_call: TRBV7-6; cdr3_nt: TGTGCCAGCAGCTTAGTAGGGGGGGCCGGGGAGCTGTTTTTT; cdr3_aa: CASSLVGGAGELFF
cdr3_length: 13; d_call: NA; j_call: TRBJ2-3; clone_size: NA; v_call: TRBV7-9; cdr3_nt: TGTGCCAGCAGTCGTACAGCCCGCGATACGCAGTATTTT; cdr3_aa: CASSRTARDTQYF
cdr3_length: 15; d_call: NA; j_call: TRBJ1-1; clone_size: NA; v_call: TRBV7-9; cdr3_nt: TGTGCCAGCAGCTTCGCCGGGACGGGGGGGGCAGAAGCTTTCTTT; cdr3_aa: CASSFAGTGGAEAFF
cdr3_length: 13; d_call: NA; j_call: TRBJ2-3; clone_size: NA; v_call: TRBV7-2; cdr3_nt: TGTGCCAGCAGCCTAATGACTAGTGATACGCAGTATTTT; cdr3_aa: CASSLMTSDTQYF
cdr3_length: 12; d_call: NA; j_call: TRBJ1-2; clone_size: NA; v_call: TRBV6-4; cdr3_nt: TGTGCCAGCAGTCTGGGGGCGCAAGGCTACACCTTC; cdr3_aa: CASSLGAQGYTF
cdr3_length: 14; d_call: NA; j_call: TRBJ1-2; clone_size: NA; v_call: TRBV28; cdr3_nt: TGTGCCAGCAGTTTCTTAAACAGGCATTATGGCTACACCTTC; cdr3_aa: CASSFLNRHYGYTF
cdr3_length: 16; d_call: NA; j_call: TRBJ1-2; clone_size: once; v_call: TRBV6-5; cdr3_nt: TGTGCCAGCAGTTACCTTCTCTCGCCAGCTAACTATGGCTACACCTTC; cdr3_aa: CASSYLLSPANYGYTF
cdr3_length: 14; d_call: NA; j_call: TRBJ2-4; clone_size: once; v_call: TRBV5-4; cdr3_nt: TGTGCCAGCAGCTCTTGGGGGGGGCGCGGCATTCAGTACTTC; cdr3_aa: CASSSWGGRGIQYF
cdr3_length: 14; d_call: TRBD1; j_call: TRBJ1-1; clone_size: NA; v_call: TRBV6-5; cdr3_nt: TGTGCCAGCAGTAACAGGGGGACGGACACTGAAGCTTTCTTT; cdr3_aa: CASSNRGTDTEAFF
cdr3_length: 14; d_call: TRBD1; j_call: TRBJ1-2; clone_size: NA; v_call: TRBV5-1; cdr3_nt: TGCGCCAGCAGCTTGGGACAGGGGCCCCCAGGCTACACCTTC; cdr3_aa: CASSLGQGPPGYTF
cdr3_length: 17; d_call: TRBD2; j_call: TRBJ2-1; clone_size: NA; v_call: TRBV7-9; cdr3_nt: TGTGCCAGCAGCACCCGACTAGCGGGGGGGCTTGTTGATGAGCAGTTCTTC; cdr3_aa: CASSTRLAGGLVDEQFF
cdr3_length: 14; d_call: TRBD1; j_call: TRBJ2-1; clone_size: NA; v_call: TRBV5-6; cdr3_nt: TGTGCCAGCAGCACCGGGACAGGCTACAATGAGCAGTTCTTC; cdr3_aa: CASSTGTGYNEQFF
cdr3_length: 16; d_call: TRBD1; j_call: TRBJ1-1; clone_size: once; v_call: TRBV7-6; cdr3_nt: TGTGCCAGCAGCTTAGCCGGGACAGACCTGAACACTGAAGCTTTCTTT; cdr3_aa: CASSLAGTDLNTEAFF
cdr3_length: 15; d_call: TRBD1; j_call: TRBJ1-5; clone_size: NA; v_call: TRBV19; cdr3_nt: TGTGCCAGCAAACAGGGGGATTTAGGCAATCAGCCCCAGCATTTT; cdr3_aa: CASKQGDLGNQPQHF
cdr3_length: 15; d_call: TRBD2; j_call: TRBJ2-5; clone_size: NA; v_call: TRBV27; cdr3_nt: TGTGCCAGCAGTAGATATAGCGGGGGGGCAGAGACCCAGTACTTC; cdr3_aa: CASSRYSGGAETQYF
cdr3_length: 16; d_call: TRBD1; j_call: TRBJ2-4; clone_size: NA; v_call: TRBV29-1; cdr3_nt: TGCAGCGTTGAAGGGGGACCACAGGGGGCTTTAAACATTCAGTACTTC; cdr3_aa: CSVEGGPQGALNIQYF
cdr3_length: 17; d_call: TRBD2; j_call: TRBJ2-1; clone_size: few; v_call: TRBV15; cdr3_nt: TGTGCCACCAGCAGAGGGGTAACTAGCGGGGGACGGAATGAGCAGTTCTTC; cdr3_aa: CATSRGVTSGGRNEQFF
cdr3_length: 13; d_call: TRBD1; j_call: TRBJ1-2; clone_size: NA; v_call: TRBV5-1; cdr3_nt: TGCGCCAGCAGCGCGGACAGGCTTTATGGCTACACCTTC; cdr3_aa: CASSADRLYGYTF
cdr3_length: 15; d_call: NA; j_call: TRBJ1-4; clone_size: NA; v_call: TRBV15; cdr3_nt: TGTGCCACCAGCAGAGATCGGGGTCCTAATGAAAAACTGTTTTTT; cdr3_aa: CATSRDRGPNEKLFF